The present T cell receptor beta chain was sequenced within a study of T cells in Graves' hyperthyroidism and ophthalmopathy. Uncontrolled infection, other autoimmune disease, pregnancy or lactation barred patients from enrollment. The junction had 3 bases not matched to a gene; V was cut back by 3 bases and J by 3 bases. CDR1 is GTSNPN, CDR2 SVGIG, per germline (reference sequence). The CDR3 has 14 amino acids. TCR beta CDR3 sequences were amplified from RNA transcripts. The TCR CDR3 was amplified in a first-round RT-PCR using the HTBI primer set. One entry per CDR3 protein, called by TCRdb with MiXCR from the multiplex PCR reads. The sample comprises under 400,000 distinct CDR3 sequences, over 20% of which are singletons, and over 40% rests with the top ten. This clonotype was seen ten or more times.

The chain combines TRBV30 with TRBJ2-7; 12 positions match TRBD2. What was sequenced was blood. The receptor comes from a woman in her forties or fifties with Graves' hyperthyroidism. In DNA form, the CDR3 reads TGTGCCTGGAGCGCTAGCGGGGGGGGCTACGAGCAGTACTTC. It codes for CAWSASGGGYEQYF.